This is a list of T cell receptor beta chains from one sample in a study of cytomegalovirus exposure and HLA in healthy donors. The table came from immunoSEQ multiplex PCR; TCRdb's copy has only in-frame clones and leaves some out. The sample shows under 130,000 clones, under 85% of them seen only once. Sequenced input: PBMCs. These receptors all stem from a man between 18 and 35 years old in good health and CMV-seronegative. CDR3s include the opening cysteine and the closing phenylalanine or tryptophan. D genes are given only for firm matches. The size of a clone is reported for some rows only, either as once, few or many, or as a class for expanded clones.

V: TRBV6-5
size: once
D: TRBD1
J: TRBJ2-7
CDR3: CASSYSVTGGYEQYF

V: TRBV12-2
size: -
D: -
J: TRBJ2-3
CDR3: CASRLKPLGAELTDTQYF

V: TRBV28
size: -
D: -
J: TRBJ2-7
CDR3: CASRSQEDYEQYF

V: TRBV15
size: -
D: -
J: TRBJ2-3
CDR3: CATSSSGGPSDTQYF

V: TRBV5-4
size: -
D: TRBD2
J: TRBJ2-1
CDR3: CASSWAGVSYNEQFF

V: TRBV7-9
size: -
D: TRBD1
J: TRBJ2-1
CDR3: CSSSLVQGANEQFF

V: TRBV19
size: -
D: TRBD1
J: TRBJ1-1
CDR3: CASSIRTGVMNTEAFF

V: TRBV7-2
size: -
D: TRBD2
J: TRBJ2-1
CDR3: CASSRGGSGRNNEQFF

V: TRBV29-1
size: -
D: TRBD2
J: TRBJ2-1
CDR3: CSGDGREEYNEQFF

V: TRBV11-2
size: -
D: -
J: TRBJ2-3
CDR3: CASSLEVSTGTQYF

V: TRBV6-5
size: few
D: -
J: TRBJ1-1
CDR3: CASSYSIGQLNTEAFF

V: TRBV19
size: -
D: -
J: TRBJ2-1
CDR3: CASSRGTLRGEQFF

V: TRBV7-9
size: -
D: -
J: TRBJ1-1
CDR3: CASSGDLGFNTEAFF

V: TRBV7-6
size: -
D: TRBD1
J: TRBJ2-1
CDR3: CASSYPGQNNEQFF

V: TRBV9
size: -
D: TRBD2
J: TRBJ2-2
CDR3: CASSFIAGWNTGELFF

V: TRBV6-6
size: -
D: -
J: TRBJ1-5
CDR3: CASSYRGGANQPQHF

V: TRBV5-5
size: -
D: TRBD1
J: TRBJ1-5
CDR3: CASSRTGNSNQPQHF

V: TRBV7-9
size: few
D: -
J: TRBJ1-5
CDR3: CASSLKGGNQPQHF

V: TRBV5-1
size: once
D: -
J: TRBJ2-6
CDR3: CASSLRGGEFSGANVLTF

V: TRBV15
size: -
D: TRBD1
J: TRBJ2-5
CDR3: CATSTSTGEETQYF

V: TRBV7-2
size: -
D: -
J: TRBJ2-3
CDR3: CASTLGRTDTQYF

V: TRBV6-6
size: -
D: TRBD1
J: TRBJ2-7
CDR3: CASRTGTVRYEQYF

V: TRBV6-1
size: many
D: TRBD2
J: TRBJ2-7
CDR3: CASSEAWEGKSEQYF

V: TRBV29-1
size: -
D: -
J: TRBJ1-2
CDR3: CSVDLAFSRDYGYTF

V: TRBV27
size: few
D: -
J: TRBJ1-1
CDR3: CATGSGGTEAFF

V: TRBV5-4
size: -
D: TRBD2
J: TRBJ2-1
CDR3: CASSLAVLLGTSGHNEQFF

V: TRBV4-3
size: -
D: TRBD2
J: TRBJ2-5
CDR3: CASSHDYGLAETQYF

V: TRBV7-9
size: -
D: TRBD2
J: TRBJ2-5
CDR3: CASSRTSGFGGTQYF

V: TRBV9
size: -
D: TRBD1
J: TRBJ2-1
CDR3: CASSGLGQGWFF

V: TRBV5-8
size: -
D: -
J: TRBJ1-4
CDR3: CASSLRQGREKLFF

V: TRBV4-1
size: few
D: TRBD1
J: TRBJ2-7
CDR3: CASSQTGTGVYEQYF

V: TRBV11-2
size: -
D: -
J: TRBJ2-4
CDR3: CASSLDPRAGDIQYF

V: TRBV27
size: -
D: TRBD1
J: TRBJ1-1
CDR3: CASSFAGQVGNTEAFF

V: TRBV15
size: -
D: TRBD1
J: TRBJ1-5
CDR3: CATSSPSSGGNQPQHF

V: TRBV4-1
size: few
D: -
J: TRBJ2-7
CDR3: CASSQDLAYEQYF

V: TRBV6-4
size: -
D: -
J: TRBJ2-3
CDR3: CASSDSFQGADTQYF

V: TRBV27
size: -
D: -
J: TRBJ1-2
CDR3: CASKLGQGNYGYTF

V: TRBV6-5
size: -
D: -
J: TRBJ1-5
CDR3: CASSYSGPGGNQPQHF

V: TRBV14
size: -
D: TRBD2
J: TRBJ2-7
CDR3: CASSHRLGTSVSYEQYF

V: TRBV5-6
size: -
D: TRBD2
J: TRBJ2-2
CDR3: CASSSRTSGRSGELFF

V: TRBV6-5
size: -
D: -
J: TRBJ2-3
CDR3: CASSYIGGRADTQYF

V: TRBV10-2
size: -
D: TRBD1
J: TRBJ1-3
CDR3: CATNDRAGNTIYF

V: TRBV10-1
size: -
D: TRBD2
J: TRBJ2-3
CDR3: CASSEGVAGGGDTQYF

V: TRBV7-2
size: -
D: -
J: TRBJ1-2
CDR3: CASSSGTSYGYTF

V: TRBV28
size: -
D: -
J: TRBJ2-6
CDR3: CASIPVIRRGTDEGANVLTF

V: TRBV15
size: -
D: TRBD2
J: TRBJ2-7
CDR3: CATSSLGGSSYEQYF

V: TRBV6-5
size: -
D: -
J: TRBJ1-3
CDR3: CASSPLSAGNTTYF

V: TRBV9
size: -
D: -
J: TRBJ1-2
CDR3: CASSATLLGQQLSGYTF

V: TRBV27
size: -
D: TRBD2
J: TRBJ2-7
CDR3: CASRLTGTSGFEQYF

V: TRBV30
size: -
D: -
J: TRBJ2-2
CDR3: CASPRNTGELFF

V: TRBV19
size: -
D: -
J: TRBJ2-7
CDR3: CASSVRGSEQYF

V: TRBV10-3
size: -
D: TRBD1
J: TRBJ1-1
CDR3: CAISESTGVNTEAFF

V: TRBV5-4
size: -
D: -
J: TRBJ1-1
CDR3: CASSLDRRGNTEAFF

V: TRBV28
size: -
D: -
J: TRBJ2-1
CDR3: CASSLTGPSHEQFF

V: TRBV11-2
size: once
D: TRBD2
J: TRBJ2-5
CDR3: CASSSYRAGGLRETQYF

V: TRBV4-2
size: medium-sized
D: -
J: TRBJ2-5
CDR3: CASSPRRGGSGRQETQYF

V: TRBV4-3
size: few
D: TRBD2
J: TRBJ2-1
CDR3: CASSQGIEREVPYNEQFF